What follows describes a single TCR beta chain. Its antigen remains unknown. Pretreatment and on-treatment samples were taken, numbering 1 to 8 per patient. The data are from a study of PD-L1 blockade in urothelial cancer. Only in-frame clones appear in the TCRdb table, and some are missing; sequencing was by immunoSEQ multiplex PCR. This sample yields under 50,000 clones, of which 90% are seen a single time; around 8.3% belongs to the top ten. Regarding the study as a whole: In blood sampled pretreatment, TCR clonality below the median predicted better survival.

This receptor was identified in a man aged 65-85 years with urothelial cancer. Sequenced material: PBMCs, taken around atezolizumab (anti-PD-L1) treatment.

CDR3 sequence (DNA): TGTGCCAGCAGCGTACGACAGGCGTCAACCTACGAGCAGTACTTC. It yields the protein CASSVRQASTYEQYF. The genes are TRBV21-1 and TRBJ2-7; the listed D gene, TRBD1, was not tested against the DNA. TRBV21-1 is a recognized pseudogene. The CDR3 has 15 amino acids.